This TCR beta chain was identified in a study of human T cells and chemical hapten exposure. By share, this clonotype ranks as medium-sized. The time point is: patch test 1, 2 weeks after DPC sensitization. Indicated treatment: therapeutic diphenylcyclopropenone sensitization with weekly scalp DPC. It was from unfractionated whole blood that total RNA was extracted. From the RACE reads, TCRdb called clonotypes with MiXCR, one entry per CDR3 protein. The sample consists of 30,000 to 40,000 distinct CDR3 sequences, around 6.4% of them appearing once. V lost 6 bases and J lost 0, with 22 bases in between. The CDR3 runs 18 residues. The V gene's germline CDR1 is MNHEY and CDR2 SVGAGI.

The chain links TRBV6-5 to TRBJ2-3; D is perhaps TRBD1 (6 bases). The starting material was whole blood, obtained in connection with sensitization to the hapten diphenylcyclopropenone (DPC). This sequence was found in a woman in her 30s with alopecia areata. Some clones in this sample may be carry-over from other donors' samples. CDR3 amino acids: CASRQGPYQIRSTDTQYF. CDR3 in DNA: TGTGCCAGCAGACAGGGACCGTATCAAATTAGAAGCACAGATACGCAGTATTTT.